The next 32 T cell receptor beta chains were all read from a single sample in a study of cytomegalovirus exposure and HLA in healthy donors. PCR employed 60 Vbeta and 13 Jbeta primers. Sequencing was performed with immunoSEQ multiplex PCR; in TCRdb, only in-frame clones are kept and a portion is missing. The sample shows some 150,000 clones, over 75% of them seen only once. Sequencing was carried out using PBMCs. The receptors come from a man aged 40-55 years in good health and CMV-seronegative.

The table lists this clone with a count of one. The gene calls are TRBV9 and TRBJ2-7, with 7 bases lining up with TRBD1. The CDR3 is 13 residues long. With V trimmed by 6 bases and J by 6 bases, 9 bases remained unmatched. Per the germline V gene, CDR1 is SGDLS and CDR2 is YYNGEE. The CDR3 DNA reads TGTGCCAGCACCGGGACAGTCACCCGCGAGCAGTACTTC. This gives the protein CASTGTVTREQYF.

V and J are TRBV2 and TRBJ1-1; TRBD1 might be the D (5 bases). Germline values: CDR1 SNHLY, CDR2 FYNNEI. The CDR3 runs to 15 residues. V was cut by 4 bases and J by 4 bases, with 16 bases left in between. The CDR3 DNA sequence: TGTGCCAGCAGTGGCAGGGAGTGGAGGGGCACTGAAGCTTTCTTT. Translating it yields CASSGREWRGTEAFF.

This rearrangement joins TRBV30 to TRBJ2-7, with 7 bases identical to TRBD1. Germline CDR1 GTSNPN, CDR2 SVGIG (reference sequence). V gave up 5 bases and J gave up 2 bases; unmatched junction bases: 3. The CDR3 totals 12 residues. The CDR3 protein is CAWGQAPYEQYF. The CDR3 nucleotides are TGTGCCTGGGGACAGGCCCCCTACGAGCAGTACTTC.

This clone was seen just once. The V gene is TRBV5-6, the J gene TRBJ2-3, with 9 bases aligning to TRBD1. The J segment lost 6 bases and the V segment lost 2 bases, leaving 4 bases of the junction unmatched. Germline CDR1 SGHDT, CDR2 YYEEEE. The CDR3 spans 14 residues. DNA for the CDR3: TGTGCCAGCAGCTTAGGACAGGGGTACGATACGCAGTATTTT. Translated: CASSLGQGYDTQYF.

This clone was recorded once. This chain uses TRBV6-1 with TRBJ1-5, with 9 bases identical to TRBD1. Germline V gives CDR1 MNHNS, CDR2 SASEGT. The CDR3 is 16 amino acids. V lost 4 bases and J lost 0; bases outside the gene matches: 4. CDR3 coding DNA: TGTGCCAGCAGTGGACAGGGGGTGAGTAGCAATCAGCCCCAGCATTTT. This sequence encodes CASSGQGVSSNQPQHF.

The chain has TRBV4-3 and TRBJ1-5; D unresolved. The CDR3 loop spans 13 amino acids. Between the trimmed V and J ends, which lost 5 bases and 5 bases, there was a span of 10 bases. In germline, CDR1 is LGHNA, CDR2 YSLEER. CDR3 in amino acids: CASSADGYQPQHF. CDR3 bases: TGCGCCAGCAGCGCAGACGGGTATCAGCCCCAGCATTTT.

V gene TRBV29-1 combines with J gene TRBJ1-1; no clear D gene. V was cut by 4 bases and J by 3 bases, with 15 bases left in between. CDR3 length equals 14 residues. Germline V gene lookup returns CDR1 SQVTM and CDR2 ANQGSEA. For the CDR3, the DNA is TGCAGCGTTGTGACGCGGGTCGGGGACACTGAAGCTTTCTTT. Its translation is CSVVTRVGDTEAFF.

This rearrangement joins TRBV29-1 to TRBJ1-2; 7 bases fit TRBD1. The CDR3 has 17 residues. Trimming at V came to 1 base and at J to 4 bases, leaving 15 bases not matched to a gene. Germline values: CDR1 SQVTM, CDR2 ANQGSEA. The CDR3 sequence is CSVEVYGGTEKFYGYTF. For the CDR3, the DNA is TGCAGCGTTGAAGTCTATGGTGGGACAGAAAAGTTCTATGGCTACACCTTC.

The CDR3 DNA is TGTGCCAGCACGAATCCCTGGGGGGGTCAGCCCCAGCATTTT. Translated, it gives CASTNPWGGQPQHF. V gene TRBV6-6 combines with J gene TRBJ1-5, with D tentatively TRBD1 (5 bases). The length of the CDR3 is 14 residues. The V end lost 7 bases, the J end lost 6 bases, and 16 bases lay between the germline ends. Per germline, CDR1 MNHNY and CDR2 SVGAGI (reference sequence).

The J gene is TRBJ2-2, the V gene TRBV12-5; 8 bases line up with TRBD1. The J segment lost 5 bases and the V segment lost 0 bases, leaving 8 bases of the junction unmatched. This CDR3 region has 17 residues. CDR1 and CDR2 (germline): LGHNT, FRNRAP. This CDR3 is CASGLVLTGVYTGELFF. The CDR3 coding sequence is TGTGCTAGTGGTTTGGTACTGACAGGGGTGTATACCGGGGAGCTGTTTTTT. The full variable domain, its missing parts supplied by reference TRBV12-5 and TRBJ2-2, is DARVTQTPRHKVTEMGQEVTMRCQPILGHNTVFWYRQTMMQGLELLAYFRNRAPLDDSGMPKDRFSAEMPDATLATLKIQPSEPRDSAVYFCASGLVLTGVYTGELFFGEGSRLTVL.

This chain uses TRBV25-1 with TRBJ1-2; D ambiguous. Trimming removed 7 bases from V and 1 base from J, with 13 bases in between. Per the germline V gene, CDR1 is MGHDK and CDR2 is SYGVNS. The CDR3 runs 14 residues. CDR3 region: CASTESRDNYGYTF. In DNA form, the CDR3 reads TGTGCCAGCACCGAATCGAGGGATAACTATGGCTACACCTTC.

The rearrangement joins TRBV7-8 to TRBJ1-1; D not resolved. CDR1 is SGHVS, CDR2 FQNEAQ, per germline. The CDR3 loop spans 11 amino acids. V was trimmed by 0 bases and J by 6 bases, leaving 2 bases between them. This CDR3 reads CASSLAAEAFF. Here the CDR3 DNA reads TGTGCCAGCAGCTTAGCCGCTGAAGCTTTCTTT.

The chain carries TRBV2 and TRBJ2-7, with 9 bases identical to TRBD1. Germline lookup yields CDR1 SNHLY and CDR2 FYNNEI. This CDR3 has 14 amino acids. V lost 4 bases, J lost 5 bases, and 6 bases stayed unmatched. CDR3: CASSAGTGFDEQYF. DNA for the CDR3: TGTGCCAGCAGTGCCGGGACAGGGTTCGACGAGCAGTACTTC.

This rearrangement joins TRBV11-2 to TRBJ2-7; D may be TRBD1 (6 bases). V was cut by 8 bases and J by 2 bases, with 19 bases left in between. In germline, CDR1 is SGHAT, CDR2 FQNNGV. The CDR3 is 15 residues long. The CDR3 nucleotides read TGTGCCAGCTCCCCTTGGGGGCCCAGGGCCTACGAGCAGTACTTC. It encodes CASSPWGPRAYEQYF. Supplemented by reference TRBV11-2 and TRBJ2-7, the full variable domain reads EAGVAQSPRYKIIEKRQSVAFWCNPISGHATLYWYQQILGQGPKLLIQFQNNGVVDDSQLPKDRFSAERLKGVDSTLKIQPAKLEDSAVYLCASSPWGPRAYEQYFGPGTRLTVT.

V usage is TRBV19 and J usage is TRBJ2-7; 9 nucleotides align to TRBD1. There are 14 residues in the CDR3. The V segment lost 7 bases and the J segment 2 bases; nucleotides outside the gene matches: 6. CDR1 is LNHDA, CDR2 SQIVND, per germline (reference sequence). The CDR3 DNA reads TGTGCCAGTAAGGTACAGGGGGCAGCCTACGAGCAGTACTTC. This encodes CASKVQGAAYEQYF.

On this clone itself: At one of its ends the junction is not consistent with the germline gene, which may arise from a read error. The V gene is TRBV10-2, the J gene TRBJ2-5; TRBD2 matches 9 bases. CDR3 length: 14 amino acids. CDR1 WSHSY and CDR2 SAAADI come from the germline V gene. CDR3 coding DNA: TGCGCCAGTACCCGACTAGCGGTACAAGAGGCCCAGTACTTC. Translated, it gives CASTRLAVQEAQYF.

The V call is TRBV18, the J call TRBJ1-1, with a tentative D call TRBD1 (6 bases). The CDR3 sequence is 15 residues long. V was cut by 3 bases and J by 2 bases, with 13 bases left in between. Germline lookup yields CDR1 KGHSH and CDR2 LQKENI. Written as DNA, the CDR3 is TGTGCCAGCTCACCGCCGGGACACAGAAACACTGAAGCTTTCTTT. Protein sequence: CASSPPGHRNTEAFF.

CDR3 nucleotides: TGCAGCGTTAGACCGGGACAGGGGAACACTGAAGCTTTCTTT. It specifies CSVRPGQGNTEAFF. The V call is TRBV29-1, the J call TRBJ1-1; TRBD1 matches 9 bases. There are 14 residues in the CDR3. CDR1 and CDR2 (germline): SQVTM, ANQGSEA. Trimming took 5 bases from V and 1 from J; bases not matched to a gene: 5.

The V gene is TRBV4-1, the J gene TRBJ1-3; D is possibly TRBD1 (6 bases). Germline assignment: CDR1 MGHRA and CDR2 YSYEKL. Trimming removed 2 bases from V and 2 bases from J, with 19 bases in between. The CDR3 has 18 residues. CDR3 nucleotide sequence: TGCGCCAGCAGCCAACCTTGGGGGGGCAAGGGGGCTGGAAACACCATATATTTT. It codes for CASSQPWGGKGAGNTIYF.

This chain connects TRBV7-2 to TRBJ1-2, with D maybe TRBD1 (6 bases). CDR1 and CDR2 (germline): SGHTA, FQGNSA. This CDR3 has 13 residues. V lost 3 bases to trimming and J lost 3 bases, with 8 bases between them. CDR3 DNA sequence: TGTGCCAGCAGCTTGGACAGATACTATGGCTACACCTTC. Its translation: CASSLDRYYGYTF. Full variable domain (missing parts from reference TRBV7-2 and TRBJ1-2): GAGVSQSPSNKVTEKGKDVELRCDPISGHTALYWYRQSLGQGLEFLIYFQGNSAPDKSGLPSDRFSAERTGGSVSTLTIQRTQQEDSAVYLCASSLDRYYGYTFGSGTRLTVV.

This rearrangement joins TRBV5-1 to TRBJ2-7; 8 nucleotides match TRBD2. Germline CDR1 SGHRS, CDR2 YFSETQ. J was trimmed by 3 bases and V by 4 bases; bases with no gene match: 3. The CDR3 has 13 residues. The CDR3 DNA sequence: TGCGCCAGCAGCCGGGAGGGGAACTACGAGCAGTACTTC. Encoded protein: CASSREGNYEQYF.

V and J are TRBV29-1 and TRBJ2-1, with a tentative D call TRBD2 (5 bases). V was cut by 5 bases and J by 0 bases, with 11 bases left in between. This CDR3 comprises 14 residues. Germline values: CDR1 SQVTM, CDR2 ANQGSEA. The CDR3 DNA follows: TGCAGCGTTACCCGGGGATACTCCTACAATGAGCAGTTCTTC. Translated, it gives CSVTRGYSYNEQFF.

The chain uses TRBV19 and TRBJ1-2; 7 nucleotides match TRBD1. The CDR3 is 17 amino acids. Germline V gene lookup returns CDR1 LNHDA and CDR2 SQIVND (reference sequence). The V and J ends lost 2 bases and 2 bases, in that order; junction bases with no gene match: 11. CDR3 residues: CASSIPPDRRPNYGYTF. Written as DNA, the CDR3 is TGTGCCAGTAGTATACCCCCGGACAGGAGACCGAACTATGGCTACACCTTC.

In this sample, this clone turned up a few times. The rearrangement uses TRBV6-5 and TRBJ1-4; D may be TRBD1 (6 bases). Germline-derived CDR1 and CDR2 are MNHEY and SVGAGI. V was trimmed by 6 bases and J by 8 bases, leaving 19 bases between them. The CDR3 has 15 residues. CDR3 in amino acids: CASRPPGGTGEKLFF. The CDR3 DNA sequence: TGTGCCAGCAGGCCCCCGGGAGGAACAGGGGAAAAACTGTTTTTT.

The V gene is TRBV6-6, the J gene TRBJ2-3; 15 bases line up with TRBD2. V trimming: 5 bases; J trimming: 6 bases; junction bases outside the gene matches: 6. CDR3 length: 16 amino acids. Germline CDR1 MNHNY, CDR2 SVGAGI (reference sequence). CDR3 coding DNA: TGTGCCAGCAGTGGACTAGCGGGGGGGAAAGAGGATACGCAGTATTTT. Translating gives CASSGLAGGKEDTQYF.

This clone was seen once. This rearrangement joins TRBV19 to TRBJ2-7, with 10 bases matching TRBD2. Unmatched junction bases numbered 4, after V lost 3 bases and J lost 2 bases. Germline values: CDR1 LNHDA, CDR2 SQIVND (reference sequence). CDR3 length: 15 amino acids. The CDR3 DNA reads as TGTGCCAGTAGTATGGTCCTAGCGGGGGCCTACGAGCAGTACTTC. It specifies CASSMVLAGAYEQYF.

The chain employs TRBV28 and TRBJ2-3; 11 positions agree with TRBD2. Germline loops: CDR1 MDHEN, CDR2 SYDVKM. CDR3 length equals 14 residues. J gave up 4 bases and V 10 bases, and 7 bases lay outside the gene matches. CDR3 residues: CATQVSGGADTQYF. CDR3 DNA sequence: TGTGCCACCCAAGTTAGCGGGGGGGCAGATACGCAGTATTTT.

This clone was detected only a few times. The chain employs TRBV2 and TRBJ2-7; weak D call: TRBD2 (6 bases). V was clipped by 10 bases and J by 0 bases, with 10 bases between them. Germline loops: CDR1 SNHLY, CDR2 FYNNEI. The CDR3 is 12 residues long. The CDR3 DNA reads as TGTGCCATCTGGGGACTCTCCTACGAGCAGTACTTC. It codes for CAIWGLSYEQYF.

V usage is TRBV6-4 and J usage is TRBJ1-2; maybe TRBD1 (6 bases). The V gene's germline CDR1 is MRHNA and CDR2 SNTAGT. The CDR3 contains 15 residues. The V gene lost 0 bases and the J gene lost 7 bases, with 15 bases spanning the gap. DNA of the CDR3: TGTGCCAGCAGTGACTCTGAACAGGGAGAAGGTGGCTACACCTTC. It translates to CASSDSEQGEGGYTF.

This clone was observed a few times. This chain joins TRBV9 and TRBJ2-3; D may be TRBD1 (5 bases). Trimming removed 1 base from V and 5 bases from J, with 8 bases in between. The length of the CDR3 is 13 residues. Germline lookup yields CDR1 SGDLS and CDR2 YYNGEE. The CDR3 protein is CASSVQGQDTQYF. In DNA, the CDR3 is TGTGCCAGCAGCGTACAGGGCCAAGATACGCAGTATTTT.

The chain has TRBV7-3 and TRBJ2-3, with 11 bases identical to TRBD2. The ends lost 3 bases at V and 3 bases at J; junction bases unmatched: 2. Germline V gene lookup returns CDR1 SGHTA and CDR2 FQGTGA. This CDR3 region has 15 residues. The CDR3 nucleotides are TGTGCCAGCAGCTTTAGCGGGGGGGCTACAGATACGCAGTATTTT. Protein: CASSFSGGATDTQYF. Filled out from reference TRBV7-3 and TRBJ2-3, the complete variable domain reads GAGVSQTPSNKVTEKGKYVELRCDPISGHTALYWYRQSLGQGPEFLIYFQGTGAADDSGLPNDRFFAVRPEGSVSTLKIQRTERGDSAVYLCASSFSGGATDTQYFGPGTRLTVL.

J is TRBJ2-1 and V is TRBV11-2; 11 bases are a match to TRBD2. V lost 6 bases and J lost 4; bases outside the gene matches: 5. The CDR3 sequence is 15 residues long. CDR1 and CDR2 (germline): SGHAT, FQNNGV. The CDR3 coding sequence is TGTGCCAGCAGAGTAGCGGGGGGGCTGTACAATGAGCAGTTCTTC. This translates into CASRVAGGLYNEQFF.